These 31 T cell receptor beta chains share one sample of origin, sequenced in a study of identical twins. TCRdb re-analysed the 5' RACE reads in MiXCR, keeping a single row per CDR3 protein. The data contain under 300,000 distinct CDR3 sequences, roughly 7.1% of them singletons. These same data were also listed under a study on T cells expressing NK-cell markers.

The sequencing input was CD8+ T cells sorted from blood. Receptor source: a woman under 30 in good health.

This clonotype was seen only a few times. The chain combines TRBV27 with TRBJ1-1, with D hard to call. Trimming took 7 bases from V and 6 from J, leaving 21 bases between them. Germline CDR1 MNHEY, CDR2 SMNVEV (reference sequence). The CDR3 is 15 amino acids. The CDR3 region is CASKGSDYSFAEAFF. CDR3 DNA sequence: TGTGCCAGCAAAGGGTCCGATTATTCGTTTGCTGAAGCTTTCTTT.

The chain is built from TRBV6-2 or TRBV6-3 and TRBJ2-7; 11 bases map to TRBD2. Trimming took 1 base from V and 2 from J; bases not matched to a gene: 7. Per the germline V gene, CDR1 is MNHEY and CDR2 is SVGEGT. The CDR3 contains 17 residues. The CDR3 loop is CASSYLLLAGGPYEQYF. The DNA of the CDR3 is TGTGCCAGCAGTTACTTACTTCTAGCGGGAGGCCCCTACGAGCAGTACTTC.

This clonotype was seen a handful of times. The chain joins TRBV11-2 to TRBJ2-4, with a weak D call TRBD1 (5 bases). From germline, CDR1 is SGHAT and CDR2 FQNNGV. V was cut by 0 bases and J by 7 bases, with 7 bases left in between. CDR3 length: 13 residues. CDR3 DNA sequence: TGTGCCAGCAGCTTAGATTGGGGCAACATTCAGTACTTC. Protein: CASSLDWGNIQYF. Filled out from reference TRBV11-2 and TRBJ2-4, the complete variable domain reads EAGVAQSPRYKIIEKRQSVAFWCNPISGHATLYWYQQILGQGPKLLIQFQNNGVVDDSQLPKDRFSAERLKGVDSTLKIQPAKLEDSAVYLCASSLDWGNIQYFGAGTRLSVL.

The sample holds many counts of this clonotype. The genes are TRBV19 and TRBJ1-1; perhaps TRBD1 as D (6 bases). Germline-derived CDR1 and CDR2 are LNHDA and SQIVND (reference sequence). Between the trimmed V and J ends, which lost 7 bases and 5 bases, there was a span of 17 bases. The CDR3 has 14 amino acids. In DNA form, the CDR3 reads TGTGCCAGTACCTACGCAGGGGTGGAGACTGAAGCTTTCTTT. Its translation: CASTYAGVETEAFF.

In its sample, this clonotype was seen many times. The chain couples TRBV6-4 to TRBJ2-1; 10 bases map to TRBD2. This CDR3 contains 14 residues. Unmatched junction bases numbered 6, after V lost 5 bases and J lost 8 bases. Germline V gene lookup returns CDR1 MRHNA and CDR2 SNTAGT. CDR3 protein: CASSQAGGPDEQFF. For the CDR3, the DNA is TGTGCCAGCAGTCAAGCGGGAGGGCCCGATGAGCAGTTCTTC.

The chain carries TRBV5-8 and TRBJ2-7; no reliable D call. Trimming left V 0 bases short and J 0 bases short, with 13 bases between. This CDR3 contains 16 residues. CDR1 is SGHTS, CDR2 YDEGEE, per germline. CDR3 in DNA: TGTGCCAGCAGCTTGGTTCCGACGGTAAGCTCCTACGAGCAGTACTTC. This translates into CASSLVPTVSSYEQYF.

In this sample, this clonotype turned up a few times. The CDR3 nucleotides read TGCAGCGCCTTGACGGTTAGGGCCGCAGATACGCAGTATTTT. Protein sequence: CSALTVRAADTQYF. V gene TRBV29-1 combines with J gene TRBJ2-3; no clear D gene. CDR1 is SQVTM, CDR2 ANQGSEA, per germline. V was pared by 7 bases and J by 4 bases, with 18 bases between. The CDR3 extends over 14 amino acids.

This clonotype has a count of ten or more. This chain uses TRBV5-5 with TRBJ2-1; no clear D gene. The CDR3 is made up of 15 amino acids. The ends were cut back, 0 bases at V and 2 bases at J, with 9 bases in the middle. CDR1 is SGHKS and CDR2 is YYEKEE in the germline V gene (reference sequence). This CDR3 is CASSLGSPPYNEQFF. In DNA form, the CDR3 reads TGTGCCAGCAGCTTGGGGTCCCCACCCTACAATGAGCAGTTCTTC. Supplemented by reference TRBV5-5 and TRBJ2-1, the full variable domain reads DAGVTQSPTHLIKTRGQQVTLRCSPISGHKSVSWYQQVLGQGPQFIFQYYEKEERGRGNFPDRFSARQFPNYSSELNVNALLLGDSALYLCASSLGSPPYNEQFFGPGTRLTVL.

This clonotype was observed many times. The genes are TRBV29-1 and TRBJ2-2; TRBD2 agrees at 9 bases. The CDR3 runs to 14 residues. V dropped 5 bases and J dropped 5; count of bases not matched to a gene: 6. Germline V gene data show CDR1 as SQVTM and CDR2 as ANQGSEA. CDR3 loop: CSVLSGSGTGELFF. For the CDR3, the DNA is TGCAGCGTTCTTAGCGGGAGCGGTACCGGGGAGCTGTTTTTT.

This clonotype was counted ten times or more. The gene calls are TRBV4-2 and TRBJ2-5; 11 bases line up with TRBD2. Germline CDR1 is LGHNA and CDR2 is YNFKEQ. CDR3 length: 16 residues. The V segment lost 0 bases and the J segment 5 bases; nucleotides outside the gene matches: 5. Written as DNA, the CDR3 is TGTGCCAGCAGCCAAGATCAGGCTAGCGGGGGGGAGACCCAGTACTTC. It encodes CASSQDQASGGETQYF.

This chain connects TRBV20-1 to TRBJ2-3, with 11 nucleotides matching TRBD2. The germline V gene encodes CDR1 DFQATT and CDR2 SNEGSKA (reference sequence). The CDR3 spans 15 residues. Germline trimming cut 6 bases from V and 6 bases from J; bases unmatched to any gene: 11. The CDR3 region is CSAPPPSGRLDTQYF. In DNA form, the CDR3 reads TGCAGTGCCCCTCCCCCTAGCGGGAGGCTTGATACGCAGTATTTT.

This clonotype was counted at least ten times. The rearrangement links TRBV29-1 to TRBJ1-1; D gene uncertain. Trimming stripped 2 bases from V and 4 bases from J, with 5 bases between. Germline values: CDR1 SQVTM, CDR2 ANQGSEA. The CDR3 loop spans 11 amino acids. The DNA for the CDR3 is TGCAGCGTTGAATACAGCACTGAAGCTTTCTTT. Protein: CSVEYSTEAFF.

The rearrangement uses TRBV11-1 and TRBJ2-3, with 8 bases lining up with TRBD2. Per germline, CDR1 SGHAT and CDR2 FQDESV (reference sequence). V shed 3 bases, J shed 1 base, and the junction held 3 bases outside the gene matches. The CDR3 extends over 15 amino acids. The CDR3 coding sequence is TGTGCCAGCAGCTTCTTTAGCGGGGGCACAGATACGCAGTATTTT. Its translation is CASSFFSGGTDTQYF.

The chain employs TRBV6-2 or TRBV6-3 and TRBJ1-5, with 7 bases lining up with TRBD1. CDR1 is MNHEY and CDR2 is SVGEGT in the germline V gene. Trimming cost V 6 bases and J 1 base; bases outside gene matches: 6. The CDR3 consists of 15 residues. CDR3 amino acids: CASRPGTESNQPQHF. The CDR3, as DNA: TGTGCCAGCAGACCAGGGACAGAGAGCAATCAGCCCCAGCATTTT.

This rearrangement joins TRBV13 to TRBJ2-7; 12 bases line up with TRBD2. This CDR3 is 15 amino acids long. Germline V gives CDR1 PRHDT, CDR2 FYEKMQ (reference sequence). Unmatched junction bases numbered 4, after V lost 5 bases and J lost 2 bases. The CDR3, as DNA: TGTGCCAGCAGCCGTTGGACTAGCGGGACCTACGAGCAGTACTTC. Translated: CASSRWTSGTYEQYF.

Only a few counts were recorded for this clonotype. The chain recombines TRBV30 with TRBJ2-2, with D tentatively TRBD1 (6 bases). Germline loops: CDR1 GTSNPN, CDR2 SVGIG (reference sequence). The germline V and J ends were trimmed by 3 bases and 7 bases, with 9 bases remaining between them. The CDR3 is 12 residues long. The CDR3 here is CAWRGASGELFF. DNA for the CDR3: TGTGCCTGGAGGGGGGCGAGCGGGGAGCTGTTTTTT. The full variable domain, in which reference TRBV30 and TRBJ2-2 provide the parts outside the CDR3, is SQTIHQWPATLVQPVGSPLSLECTVEGTSNPNLYWYRQAAGRGLQLLFYSVGIGQISSEVPQNLSASRPQDRQFILSSKKLLLSDSGFYLCAWRGASGELFFGEGSRLTVL.

This clonotype is labeled as medium-sized. The chain links TRBV12-3 or TRBV12-4 to TRBJ2-1; 8 nucleotides match TRBD2. V lost 7 bases and J lost 8; bases outside the gene matches: 10. The CDR3 length is 14 residues. CDR3 in amino acids: CASTLREVVYEQFF. The CDR3 nucleotides read TGTGCCAGCACCCTGCGGGAGGTGGTATATGAGCAGTTCTTC.

This clonotype was seen a handful of times. The V gene is TRBV3-1, the J gene TRBJ2-3; either TRBD1 or TRBD2 may fit D (5 bases each). This CDR3 is 16 amino acids long. CDR1 is LGHDT and CDR2 is YNNKEL in the germline V gene (reference sequence). Trimming removed 2 bases from V and 4 bases from J, with 16 bases in between. CDR3 nucleotide sequence: TGTGCCAGCAGCCAAAGCCTGAGGGGAAAAGCAGATACGCAGTATTTT. Residues: CASSQSLRGKADTQYF.

This clonotype was counted between two and nine times. This rearrangement joins TRBV19 to TRBJ2-7; D gene unclear. CDR1 and CDR2 from the germline V gene are LNHDA and SQIVND (reference sequence). This CDR3 contains 13 residues. Trimming took off 5 bases at V and 5 bases at J, with 13 bases between the two ends. CDR3 in DNA: TGTGCCAGTAGTCCCCTCACGGTGAACGAGCAGTACTTC. This gives the protein CASSPLTVNEQYF.

This clonotype was seen a few times. The chain employs TRBV29-1 and TRBJ1-4; 7 bases align to TRBD1. The CDR3 totals 14 residues. Germline V CDR1 and CDR2: SQVTM, ANQGSEA. After removal of 3 bases from V and 8 bases from J, the junction contained 9 bases not matched to a gene. The CDR3 here is CSVELTGSGEKLFF. The CDR3 nucleotides are TGCAGCGTTGAGCTGACAGGGTCAGGGGAAAAACTGTTTTTT.

This clonotype has just a few counts. The chain couples TRBV4-3 to TRBJ2-3; TRBD2 aligns across 10 bases. The trim removed 0 bases at V and 1 base at J, leaving 7 bases unmatched. Germline lookup yields CDR1 LGHNA and CDR2 YSLEER. CDR3 length: 18 amino acids. This CDR3 is CASSQDTSGTSGTDTQYF. CDR3 sequence (DNA): TGCGCCAGCAGCCAAGATACGTCAGGGACTAGCGGCACAGATACGCAGTATTTT.

In its sample, this clonotype was seen many times. The rearrangement links TRBV9 to TRBJ1-2, with no clear D. V was clipped by 1 base and J by 8 bases, with 9 bases between them. Germline values: CDR1 SGDLS, CDR2 YYNGEE. CDR3 length equals 12 residues. CDR3 loop: CASSVSGNGYTF. CDR3 coding DNA: TGTGCCAGCAGCGTATCCGGGAACGGCTACACCTTC.

This clonotype was recorded many times. The genes are TRBV7-9 and TRBJ2-1; D gene unclear. The V end was cut by 5 bases, the J end by 7 bases, with 15 bases between. Germline V gene sequence: CDR1 SEHNR, CDR2 FQNEAQ (reference sequence). CDR3 size: 14 residues. The CDR3 DNA reads TGTGCCAGCAGCCTCCAAAGGGAAGGTAATGAGCAGTTCTTC. Protein: CASSLQREGNEQFF.

This clonotype was found many times. The chain uses TRBV12-3 or TRBV12-4 and TRBJ2-5, with D maybe TRBD2 (5 bases). The CDR3 contains 14 residues. Trimming left V 1 base short and J 1 base short, with 7 bases between. The CDR3 reads CASSLVEAQETQYF. CDR3 bases: TGTGCCAGCAGTTTAGTGGAGGCCCAAGAGACCCAGTACTTC.

This chain joins TRBV9 and TRBJ2-7; 13 bases align to TRBD2. The germline gives CDR1 SGDLS, CDR2 YYNGEE. V shed 4 bases and J 2 bases; nucleotides not matched to a gene: 3. This CDR3 spans 15 amino acids. The CDR3 bases are TGTGCCAGCAGCCACGGGACTAGCGGGACCTACGAGCAGTACTTC. As protein: CASSHGTSGTYEQYF.

V and J are TRBV12-3 or TRBV12-4 and TRBJ2-1; no firm D call. The germline V and J ends were trimmed by 3 bases and 7 bases, with 7 bases remaining between them. There are 12 residues in the CDR3. The CDR3 spells CASSFTANEQFF. Here the CDR3 DNA reads TGTGCCAGCAGTTTCACAGCTAATGAGCAGTTCTTC.

This clonotype was observed a handful of times. V is TRBV5-4 and J is TRBJ1-2, with TRBD1 as a possible D gene (6 bases). V lost 4 bases and J 3 bases, leaving 22 bases between the germline ends. CDR3 length: 17 residues. Germline CDR1 and CDR2: SGHNT and YYREEE (reference sequence). CDR3 coding DNA: TGTGCCAGCAGCCCTACACTACGAGGGGGGCAGGACTATGGCTACACCTTC. Amino acids: CASSPTLRGGQDYGYTF.

J is TRBJ2-2 and V is TRBV4-1; the D call may be TRBD1 or TRBD2 (5 bases each). With 5 bases removed from V and 5 bases from J, the gap between germline ends came to 18 bases. CDR1 is MGHRA and CDR2 is YSYEKL in the germline V gene. This CDR3 comprises 16 residues. CDR3 protein: CASSSFDGASTGELFF. CDR3 DNA: TGCGCCAGCAGCTCATTCGACGGGGCGAGTACCGGGGAGCTGTTTTTT.

The chain carries TRBV6-5 and TRBJ2-5; TRBD1 aligns across 7 bases. V dropped 0 bases and J dropped 2; count of bases not matched to a gene: 3. The CDR3 extends over 15 amino acids. The germline gives CDR1 MNHEY, CDR2 SVGAGI. CDR3 sequence (DNA): TGTGCCAGCAGTTACTCCGACAGGGTACAAGAGACCCAGTACTTC. Protein: CASSYSDRVQETQYF.

The V gene is TRBV12-3 or TRBV12-4, the J gene TRBJ2-1, with 8 bases fitting TRBD1. The CDR3 is made up of 14 amino acids. Trimming took 5 bases from V and 9 from J; bases not matched to a gene: 9. CDR3 amino acids: CASSAGQGLAEQFF. CDR3 coding DNA: TGTGCCAGCAGTGCCGGACAGGGTTTGGCTGAGCAGTTCTTC.

The gene calls are TRBV12-3 or TRBV12-4 and TRBJ2-7, with D perhaps assigned TRBD1 or TRBD2 (5 bases each). The germline V and J ends were trimmed by 3 bases and 5 bases, with 11 bases remaining between them. The CDR3 consists of 13 residues. The CDR3 region has the DNA TGTGCCAGCAGTTTCTCGGGGCCTAACGAGCAGTACTTC. Its translation: CASSFSGPNEQYF.